In its sample, the clone carrying this T cell receptor (beta chain) was seen a few times. The antigen remains undetermined. TCRdb passed the 5' RACE reads through MiXCR, listing each CDR3 protein once. The table shows about 420,000 distinct CDR3 sequences, with 20% to 30% occurring only once. This record belongs to a study of T-cell memory formation after mild COVID-19. Study-level points and caveats: Pre-infection memory already had some responding clones, implying cross-reactive memory joined.

This CDR3 comprises 13 residues. V was pared by 4 bases and J by 6 bases, with 6 bases of the junction left unmatched. Germline CDR1 SGDLS, CDR2 YYNGEE. The rearrangement joins TRBV9 to TRBJ2-5; 7 bases line up with TRBD1. Sample: PBMCs or a T cell subset sorted from them (not recorded which). This sequence originates from an adult woman who had mild COVID-19 (a few samples of this study predate the infection). Cell type and time point are not known. DNA of the CDR3: TGTGCCAGCAGCTACGGGACAGCCAAGACCCAGTACTTC. Translated: CASSYGTAKTQYF.